A selection of T cell receptor beta chains follows, all from one sample in a study of T cell responses to AZD1222 COVID-19 vaccine. Repertoires were generated with immunoSEQ multiplex PCR, while TCRdb's copy carries only in-frame clones and drops some. The data hold fewer than 120,000 clones, with around 82% observed a single time. The material was peripheral blood, obtained on day 0 of AZD1222 vaccination. These receptor sequences come from an adult in good health. CDR3s include the opening cysteine and the closing phenylalanine or tryptophan. A D gene is named only where the DNA matches it firmly. Part of the rows lack a size; the others show once, few, many or a class for expanded clones.

size	V	D	J	DNA	CDR3
.	TRBV7-9	TRBD2	TRBJ2-3	TGTGCCAGCAGCTTGACAAGCGGGAGGACGGATACGCAGTATTTT	CASSLTSGRTDTQYF
.	TRBV6-6	.	TRBJ1-6	TGTGCCAGCAGGTCCGGACAGTATAATTCACCCCTCCACTTT	CASRSGQYNSPLHF
few	TRBV30	TRBD1	TRBJ1-2	TGTGCCTGGAGTGCCCAGACAGGGAACTATGGCTACACCTTC	CAWSAQTGNYGYTF
.	TRBV3-1/TRBV3-2	.	TRBJ2-7	TGTGCCAGCAGCCAAGATCAGGCGGGCGAGCAGTACTTC	CASSQDQAGEQYF
.	TRBV5-1	TRBD2	TRBJ2-3	TGCGCCAGCAGCTTTACTAGCGGGGGGCTCACAGATACGCAGTATTTT	CASSFTSGGLTDTQYF
.	TRBV7-8	.	TRBJ2-5	TGTGCCAGCAACCGAGGGGGAGAGACCCAGTACTTC	CASNRGGETQYF
.	TRBV30	TRBD2	TRBJ2-7	TGTGCCTGGGTAGCGGGGGGTAACGAGCAGTACTTC	CAWVAGGNEQYF
.	TRBV28	TRBD2	TRBJ2-3	TGTGCCAGCAGTCCAGGGACTAGCGGGAGTCATAGCACAGATACGCAGTATTTT	CASSPGTSGSHSTDTQYF
.	TRBV10-1	TRBD1	TRBJ2-1	TGCGCCAGCAGTGAGTCCCGACAGGGTTTCAATGAGCAGTTCTTC	CASSESRQGFNEQFF
.	TRBV30	TRBD2	TRBJ2-4	TGTGCCTGGAGTTCCCATACTAGCGGGGCCAAAAACATTCAGTACTTC	CAWSSHTSGAKNIQYF
.	TRBV7-2	.	TRBJ1-2	TGTGCCAGCAGCTTAGAAGCCCAGGGGAACTATGGCTACACCTTC	CASSLEAQGNYGYTF
.	TRBV18	TRBD1	TRBJ1-1	TGTGCCAGCTCACCGGACAGGATGAACACTGAAGCTTTCTTT	CASSPDRMNTEAFF
.	TRBV27	.	TRBJ1-2	TGTGCCAGCAGTTTATCTTACCGGACAACTAACTATGGCTACACCTTC	CASSLSYRTTNYGYTF
once	TRBV7-6	.	TRBJ1-1	TGTGCCAGCAGCTTAAGTCCGGGGGCAGGAACTGAAGCTTTCTTT	CASSLSPGAGTEAFF
.	TRBV9	.	TRBJ1-1	TGTGCCAGCAGCGTAGGGCATACCTTGAGCACTGAAGCTTTCTTT	CASSVGHTLSTEAFF
.	TRBV28	.	TRBJ2-7	TGTGCCAGCAGAGTGGGCAGGGATCACGAGCAGTACTTC	CASRVGRDHEQYF
.	TRBV28	TRBD2	TRBJ2-3	TGTGCCAGCAATGGCGGGGGAGTTAGCACAGATACGCAGTATTTT	CASNGGGVSTDTQYF
.	TRBV6-4	TRBD2	TRBJ2-7	TGTGCCAGCAGTGGCGAAGCGGGGGGCCATTACGAGCAGTACTTC	CASSGEAGGHYEQYF
.	TRBV5-8	TRBD1	TRBJ1-1	TGTGCCAGCAGCCAGCAGGGGGTTGGGAACACTGAAGCTTTCTTT	CASSQQGVGNTEAFF
.	TRBV27	.	TRBJ2-3	TGTGCCAGCAGTTTAGTGTCCACAGATACGCAGTATTTT	CASSLVSTDTQYF
.	TRBV29-1	TRBD1	TRBJ2-1	TGCAGCGCTTACAGGGGAAGACAGGAGCAGTTCTTC	CSAYRGRQEQFF
.	TRBV2	TRBD1	TRBJ1-3	TGTGCCAGCAGTGAACAGGGGGCCCCTGGAAACACCATATATTTT	CASSEQGAPGNTIYF